This TCR beta chain was recovered during a study of T cell responses to AZD1222 COVID-19 vaccine. Study-level results: Females made up more of the donors, who were largely white British, and clonal diversity may have come out too low.

Libraries were prepared by immunoSEQ multiplex PCR; TCRdb keeps only in-frame clonotypes and omits some of them. This sample has about 130,000 clones, with roughly 88% found just once. For this clone: Its antigen is not identified.

Sequences were derived from peripheral blood, sampled on day 0 of AZD1222 vaccination. The clonotype was recovered from an adult in good health.

CDR3 region: CASSYPGNTIYF. DNA for the CDR3: TGTGCCAGCAGCTACCCTGGAAACACCATATATTTT. J is TRBJ1-3 and V is TRBV5-8; D gene ambiguous. CDR3 size: 12 residues. Per the germline V gene, CDR1 is SGHTS and CDR2 is YDEGEE. Trimming stripped 3 bases from V and 2 bases from J, with 3 bases between.